This T cell receptor (beta chain) appears in the sequencing data of a study of T cells expressing NK-cell markers. General study results and limits: A few donors showed these clonotypes also leading the CD3+CD56-NKG2C+ fraction.

This CDR3 has 15 residues. With regard to this clonotype: Its antigen is not identified.

TCR beta cDNA was generated via 5'RACE template switching incorporating UMIs. TCRdb derives one entry per CDR3 protein from the 5' RACE reads, leaving out DNA. The listing records approximately 440,000 distinct CDR3 sequences. The chain has TRBV12-3 or TRBV12-4 and TRBJ2-7; the D call of TRBD2 rests on TCRdb alone, since no DNA is present to check it. This receptor was identified in a woman in her forties or fifties in good health. What was sequenced was blood T cells: a sorted CD56 or NKG2C T cell subset, CD4+ or CD8+ T cells, or bulk PBMC T cells (not recorded which). This chain's CDR3 is CASSPKLAGVYEQYF.